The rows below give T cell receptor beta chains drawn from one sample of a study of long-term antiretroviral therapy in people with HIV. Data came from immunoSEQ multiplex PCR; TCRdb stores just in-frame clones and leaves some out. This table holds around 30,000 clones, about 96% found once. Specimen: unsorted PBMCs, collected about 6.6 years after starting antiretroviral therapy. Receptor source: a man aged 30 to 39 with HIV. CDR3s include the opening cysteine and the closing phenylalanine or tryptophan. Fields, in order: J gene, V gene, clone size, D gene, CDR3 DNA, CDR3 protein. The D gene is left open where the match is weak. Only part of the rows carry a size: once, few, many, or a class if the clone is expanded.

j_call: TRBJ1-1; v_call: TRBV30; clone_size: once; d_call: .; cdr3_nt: TGTGCCTGGAGTCCGGTCCAGGGCGAAGCTTTCTTT; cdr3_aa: CAWSPVQGEAFF
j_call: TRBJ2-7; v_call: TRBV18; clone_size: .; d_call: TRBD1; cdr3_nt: TGTGCCAGCTCACCCCGGGACAGCTACGAGCAGTACTTC; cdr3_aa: CASSPRDSYEQYF
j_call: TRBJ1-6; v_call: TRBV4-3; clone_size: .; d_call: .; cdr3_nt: TGCGCCAGCAGCCAGTTGGGGAATTCACCCCTCCACTTT; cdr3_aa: CASSQLGNSPLHF
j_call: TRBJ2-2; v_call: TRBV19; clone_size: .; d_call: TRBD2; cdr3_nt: TGTGCCACCCAGTCGGGAGGCGACACCGGGGAGCTGTTTTTT; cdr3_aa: CATQSGGDTGELFF
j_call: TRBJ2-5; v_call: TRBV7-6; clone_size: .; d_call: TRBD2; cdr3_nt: TGTGCCAGCAGCCTAACTAGCGGGGGCCACGGAGAGACCCAGTACTTC; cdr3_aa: CASSLTSGGHGETQYF
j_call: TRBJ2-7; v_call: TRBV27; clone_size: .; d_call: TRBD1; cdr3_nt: TGTGCCAGCAGACGGGACAGGCTGAGCTCCTACGAGCAGTACTTC; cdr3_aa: CASRRDRLSSYEQYF
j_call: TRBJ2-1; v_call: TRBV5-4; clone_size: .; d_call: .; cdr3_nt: TGTGCCAGCAGTACACCCGGGACAAATACAAAAGATGAGCAGTTCTTC; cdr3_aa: CASSTPGTNTKDEQFF
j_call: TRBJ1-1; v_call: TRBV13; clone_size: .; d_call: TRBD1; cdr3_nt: TGTGCCAGCAGCTTCGGGACAGGCCTCGGGAACACTGAAGCTTTCTTT; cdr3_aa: CASSFGTGLGNTEAFF
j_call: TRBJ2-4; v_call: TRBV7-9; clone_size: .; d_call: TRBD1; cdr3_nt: TGTGCCAGCAGCACGGGACAGGCCAAAAACATTCAGTACTTC; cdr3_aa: CASSTGQAKNIQYF
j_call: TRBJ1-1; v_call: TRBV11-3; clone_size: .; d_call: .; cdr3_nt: TGTGCCAGCAGCTTAGATATGAACACTGAAGCTTTCTTT; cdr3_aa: CASSLDMNTEAFF
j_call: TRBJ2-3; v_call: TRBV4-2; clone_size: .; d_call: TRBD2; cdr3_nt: TGTGCCAGCAGCCGATCCGGGACTAGCAGAACAGATACGCAGTATTTT; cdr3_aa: CASSRSGTSRTDTQYF
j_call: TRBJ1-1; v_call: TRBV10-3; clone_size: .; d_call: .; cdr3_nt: TGTGCCATCAGTGGGGAAGCGGCGCGAGCTTTCTTT; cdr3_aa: CAISGEAARAFF
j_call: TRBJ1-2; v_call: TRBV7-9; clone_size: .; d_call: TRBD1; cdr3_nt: TGTGCCAGCAACCGACAGGGCGATAACTATGGCTACACCTTC; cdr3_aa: CASNRQGDNYGYTF
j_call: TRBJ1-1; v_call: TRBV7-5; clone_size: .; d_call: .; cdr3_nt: TGTGCCAGAAGCTTAAGAGTTCCTGAAGCTTTCTTT; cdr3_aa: CARSLRVPEAFF
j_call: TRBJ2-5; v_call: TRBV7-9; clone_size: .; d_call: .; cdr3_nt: TGTGCCAGCAGCCCATCATTTGGCCGAAGCGGACAAGAGACCCAGTACTTC; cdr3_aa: CASSPSFGRSGQETQYF
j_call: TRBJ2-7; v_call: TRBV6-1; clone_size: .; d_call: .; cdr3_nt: TGTGCCAGCAGTGTCTCCAGAGTCGCCTACGAGCAGTACTTC; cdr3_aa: CASSVSRVAYEQYF
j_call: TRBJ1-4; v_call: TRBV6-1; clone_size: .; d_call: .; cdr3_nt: TGTGCCAGCAGTGAGTCGCACGCAACTAATGAAAAACTGTTTTTT; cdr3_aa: CASSESHATNEKLFF
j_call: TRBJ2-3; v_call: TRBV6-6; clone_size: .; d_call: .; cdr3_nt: TGTGCCAGCAGTTTGGGTGGACCGATCACAGATACGCAGTATTTT; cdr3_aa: CASSLGGPITDTQYF
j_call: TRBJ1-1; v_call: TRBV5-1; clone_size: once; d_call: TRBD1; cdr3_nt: TGCGCCAGCAGCTTAGGCTCGGGCAGGGGGCACTCTGAAGCTTTCTTT; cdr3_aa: CASSLGSGRGHSEAFF
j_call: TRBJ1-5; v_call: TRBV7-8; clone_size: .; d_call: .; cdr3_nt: TGTGCCAGCAGCTTCGGGCCCAATCAGCCCCAGCATTTT; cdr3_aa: CASSFGPNQPQHF
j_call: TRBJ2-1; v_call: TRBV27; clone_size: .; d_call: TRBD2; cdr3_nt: TGTGCCAGCAGTTTGGGGGGGAGCTCCTACAATGAGCAGTTCTTC; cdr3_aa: CASSLGGSSYNEQFF
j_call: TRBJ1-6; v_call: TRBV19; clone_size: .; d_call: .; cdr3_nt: TGTGCCAGTACCTCACGGGGGGGCGGATATAATTCACCCCTCCACTTT; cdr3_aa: CASTSRGGGYNSPLHF
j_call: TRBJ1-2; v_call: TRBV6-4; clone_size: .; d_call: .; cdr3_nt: TGTGCCAGCAGTGTCGAAAACAGGGCGGGCTATGGCTACACCTTC; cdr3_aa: CASSVENRAGYGYTF
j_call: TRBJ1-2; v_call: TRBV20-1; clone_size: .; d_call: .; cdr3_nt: TGCAGTGCTAGGGACAGCTATGGCTACACCTTC; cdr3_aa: CSARDSYGYTF
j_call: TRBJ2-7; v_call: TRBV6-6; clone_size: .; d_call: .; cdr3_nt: TGTGCCAGCAGGGTCAGCGCCTACGAGCAGTACTTC; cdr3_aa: CASRVSAYEQYF
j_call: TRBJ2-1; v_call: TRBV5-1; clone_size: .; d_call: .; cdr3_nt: TGCGCCAGCAGCTTCGGGGATACCGTGGATGAGCAGTTCTTC; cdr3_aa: CASSFGDTVDEQFF
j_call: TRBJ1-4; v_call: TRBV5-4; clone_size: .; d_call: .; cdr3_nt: TGTGCCAGCAGCTTGGTTCCGAATGAAAAACTGTTTTTT; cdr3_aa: CASSLVPNEKLFF
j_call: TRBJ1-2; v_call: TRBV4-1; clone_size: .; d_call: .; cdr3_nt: TGCGCCAGCAGCCAAGGGCAGACAGCGGCGGATGGCTACACCTTC; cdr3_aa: CASSQGQTAADGYTF
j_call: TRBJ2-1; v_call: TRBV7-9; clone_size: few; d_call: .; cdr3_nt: TGTGCCAGCAGCTTGTCCGGACTAAACCACAATGAGCAGTTCTTC; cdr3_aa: CASSLSGLNHNEQFF
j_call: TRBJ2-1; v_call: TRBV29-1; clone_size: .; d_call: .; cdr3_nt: TGCAGCGTTGAAGGCCTTCGTCGGGGCGGGTACAATGAGCAGTTCTTC; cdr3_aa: CSVEGLRRGGYNEQFF
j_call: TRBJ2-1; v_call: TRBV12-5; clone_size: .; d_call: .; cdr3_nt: TGTGCTAGTGGTTTGGTACCGGGAGCCCCCAATGAGCAGTTCTTC; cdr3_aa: CASGLVPGAPNEQFF
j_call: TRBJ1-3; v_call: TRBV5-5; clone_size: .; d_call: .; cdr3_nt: TGTGCCAGCAGCTTGGATACCGATGGAAACACCATATATTTT; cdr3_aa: CASSLDTDGNTIYF
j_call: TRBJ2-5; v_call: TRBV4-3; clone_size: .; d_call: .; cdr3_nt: TGCGCCAGCAGCCAAGAGAGGAGACCCCAAGAGACCCAGTACTTC; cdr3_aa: CASSQERRPQETQYF
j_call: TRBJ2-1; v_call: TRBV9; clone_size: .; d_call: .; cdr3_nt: TGTGCCAGCAGCAATATAGATGAGCAGTTCTTC; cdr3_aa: CASSNIDEQFF
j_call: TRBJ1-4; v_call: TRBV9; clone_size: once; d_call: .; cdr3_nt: TGTGCCAGCAGCGTAGCCCCGGTTCGGACTAATGAAAAACTGTTTTTT; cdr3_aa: CASSVAPVRTNEKLFF
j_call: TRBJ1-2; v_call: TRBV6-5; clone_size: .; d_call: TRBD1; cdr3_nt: TGTGCCAGCAGTTACGGACACTCAGGGGGCGGCTATGGCTACACCTTC; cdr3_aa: CASSYGHSGGGYGYTF
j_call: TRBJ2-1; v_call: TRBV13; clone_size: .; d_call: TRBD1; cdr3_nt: TGTGCCAGCAGCTTCCCCTCGGGACAGGGCTACAATGAGCAGTTCTTC; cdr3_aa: CASSFPSGQGYNEQFF
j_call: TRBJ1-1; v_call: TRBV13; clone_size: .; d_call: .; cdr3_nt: TGTGCCAGCACCGTACCGACAGGCGATACTGAAGCTTTCTTT; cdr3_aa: CASTVPTGDTEAFF
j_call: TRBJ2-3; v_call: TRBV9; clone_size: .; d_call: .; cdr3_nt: TGTGCCAGCAGCGGGGACGGGAACACAGATACGCAGTATTTT; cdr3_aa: CASSGDGNTDTQYF
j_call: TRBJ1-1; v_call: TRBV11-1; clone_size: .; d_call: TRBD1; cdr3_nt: TGTGCCAGCAGCCTCGACAGGGTGCGGGTTGAAGCTTTCTTT; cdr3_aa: CASSLDRVRVEAFF
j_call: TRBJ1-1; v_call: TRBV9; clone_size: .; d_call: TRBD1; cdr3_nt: TGTGCCAGCAGCCCGGTCAGAGGGGGCGTATCGAGGAACACTGAAGCTTTCTTT; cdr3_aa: CASSPVRGGVSRNTEAFF
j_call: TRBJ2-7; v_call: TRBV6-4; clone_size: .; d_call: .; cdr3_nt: TGTGCCAGCAGGGAACTACGAACAGGGTGTCCCGAGCAGTACTTC; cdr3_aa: CASRELRTGCPEQYF
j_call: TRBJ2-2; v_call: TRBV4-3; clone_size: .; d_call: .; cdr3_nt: TGCGCCAGCAGCCAAGCGGGGGACGACACCGGGGAGCTGTTTTTT; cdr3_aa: CASSQAGDDTGELFF
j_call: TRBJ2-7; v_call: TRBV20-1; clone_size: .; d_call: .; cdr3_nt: TGCAGTGCTAGAGATACGGTCGAGCAGTACTTC; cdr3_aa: CSARDTVEQYF
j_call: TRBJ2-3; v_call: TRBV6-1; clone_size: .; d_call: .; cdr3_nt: TGTGCCAGCAGTGGACCCAGCGGCTTTGGCACAGATACGCAGTATTTT; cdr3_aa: CASSGPSGFGTDTQYF
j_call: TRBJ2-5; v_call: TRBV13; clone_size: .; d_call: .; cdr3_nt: TGTGCCAGCAGCTTATGGACAGTCCAAGAGACCCAGTACTTC; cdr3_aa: CASSLWTVQETQYF